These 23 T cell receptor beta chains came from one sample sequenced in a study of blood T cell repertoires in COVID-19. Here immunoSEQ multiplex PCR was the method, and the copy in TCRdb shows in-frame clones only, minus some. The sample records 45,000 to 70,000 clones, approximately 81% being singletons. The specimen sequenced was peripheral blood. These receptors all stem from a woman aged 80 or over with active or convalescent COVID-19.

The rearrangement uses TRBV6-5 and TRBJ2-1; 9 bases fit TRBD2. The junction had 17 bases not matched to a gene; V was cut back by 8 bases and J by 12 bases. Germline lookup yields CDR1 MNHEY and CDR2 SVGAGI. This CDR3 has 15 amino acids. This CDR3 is CASALDWAGGQRQFF. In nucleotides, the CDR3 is TGTGCCAGCGCCTTAGATTGGGCGGGGGGGCAGAGGCAGTTCTTC.

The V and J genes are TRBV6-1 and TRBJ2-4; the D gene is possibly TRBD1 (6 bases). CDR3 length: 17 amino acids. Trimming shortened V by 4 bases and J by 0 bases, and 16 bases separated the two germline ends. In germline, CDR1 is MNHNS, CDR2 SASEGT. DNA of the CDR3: TGTGCCAGCAGTGCCGTATTGGGACATCTAGCCAAAAACATTCAGTACTTC. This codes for CASSAVLGHLAKNIQYF.

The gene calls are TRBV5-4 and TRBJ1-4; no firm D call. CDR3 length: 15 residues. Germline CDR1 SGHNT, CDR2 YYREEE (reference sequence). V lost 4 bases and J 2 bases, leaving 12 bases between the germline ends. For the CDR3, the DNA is TGTGCCAGCAGCGGAGGAGGGCCCACTAATGAAAAACTGTTTTTT. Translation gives CASSGGGPTNEKLFF.

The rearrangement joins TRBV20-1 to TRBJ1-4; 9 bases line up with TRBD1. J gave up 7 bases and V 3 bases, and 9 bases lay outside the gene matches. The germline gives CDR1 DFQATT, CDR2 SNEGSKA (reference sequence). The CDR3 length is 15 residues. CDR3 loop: CSASSPDRGTEKLFF. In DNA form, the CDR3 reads TGCAGTGCTAGTTCGCCTGACAGGGGGACTGAAAAACTGTTTTTT.

The CDR3, as DNA: TGTGCCAGCAGCTTAGACGTAGGGGCCCATAATTCACCCCTCCACTTT. The encoded protein is CASSLDVGAHNSPLHF. The V and J genes are TRBV7-2 and TRBJ1-6; D perhaps matches TRBD1 (5 bases). From germline, CDR1 is SGHTA and CDR2 FQGNSA. The CDR3 contains 16 residues. V was trimmed by 1 base and J by 5 bases, leaving 12 bases between them.

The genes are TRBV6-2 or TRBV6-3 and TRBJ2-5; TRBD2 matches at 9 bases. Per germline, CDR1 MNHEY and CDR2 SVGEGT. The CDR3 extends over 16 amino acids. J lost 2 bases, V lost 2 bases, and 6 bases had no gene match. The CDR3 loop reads CASSYGAGGLQETQYF. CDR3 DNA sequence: TGTGCCAGCAGTTACGGAGCGGGGGGCCTACAAGAGACCCAGTACTTC.

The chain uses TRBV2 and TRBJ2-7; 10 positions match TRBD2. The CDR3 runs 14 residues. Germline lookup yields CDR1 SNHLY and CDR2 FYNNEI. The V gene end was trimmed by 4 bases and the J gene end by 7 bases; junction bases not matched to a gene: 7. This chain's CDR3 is CASSVTGTSVEQYF. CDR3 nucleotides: TGTGCCAGCAGTGTCACCGGGACTAGCGTTGAGCAGTACTTC.

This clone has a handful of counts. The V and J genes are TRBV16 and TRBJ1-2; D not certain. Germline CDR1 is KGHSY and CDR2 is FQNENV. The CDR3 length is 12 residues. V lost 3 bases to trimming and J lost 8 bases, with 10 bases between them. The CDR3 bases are TGTGCCAGCAGCCATTCCGTGCGCGGCTACACCTTC. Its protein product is CASSHSVRGYTF.

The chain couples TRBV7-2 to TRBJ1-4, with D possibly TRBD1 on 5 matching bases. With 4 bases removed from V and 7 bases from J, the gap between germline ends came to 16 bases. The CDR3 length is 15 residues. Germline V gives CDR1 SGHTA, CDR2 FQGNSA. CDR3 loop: CASSSSGYLGEKLFF. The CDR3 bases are TGTGCCAGCAGCTCTTCAGGGTATTTGGGTGAAAAACTGTTTTTT.

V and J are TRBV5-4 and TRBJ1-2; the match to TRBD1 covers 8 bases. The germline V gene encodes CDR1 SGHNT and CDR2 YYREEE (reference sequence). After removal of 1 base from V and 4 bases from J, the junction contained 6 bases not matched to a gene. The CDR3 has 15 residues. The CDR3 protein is CASSLQGAGSYGYTF. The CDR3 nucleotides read TGTGCCAGCAGCTTGCAGGGGGCGGGTAGCTATGGCTACACCTTC.

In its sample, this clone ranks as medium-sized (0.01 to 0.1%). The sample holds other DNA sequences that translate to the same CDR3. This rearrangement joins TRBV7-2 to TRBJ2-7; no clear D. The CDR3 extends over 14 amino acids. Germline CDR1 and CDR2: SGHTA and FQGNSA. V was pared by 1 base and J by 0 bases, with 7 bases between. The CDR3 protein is CASSLVLSSYEQYF. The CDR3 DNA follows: TGTGCCAGCAGCTTAGTGCTCAGCTCCTACGAGCAGTACTTC.

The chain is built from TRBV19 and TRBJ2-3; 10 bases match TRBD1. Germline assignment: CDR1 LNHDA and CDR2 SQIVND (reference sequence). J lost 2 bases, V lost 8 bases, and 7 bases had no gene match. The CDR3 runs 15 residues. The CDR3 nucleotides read TGTGCCAGTCGGGACAGGGGAGCTTCCACAGATACGCAGTATTTT. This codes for CASRDRGASTDTQYF.

DNA of the CDR3: TGTGCCACCAGCAGAGGGGGGGTCACTGAAGCTTTCTTT. Its translation: CATSRGGVTEAFF. The chain carries TRBV15 and TRBJ1-1, with D possibly being TRBD1 (5 bases). The V end was cut by 1 base, the J end by 4 bases, with 7 bases between. This CDR3 is 13 amino acids long. CDR1 is LNHNV and CDR2 is YYDKDF in the germline V gene (reference sequence).

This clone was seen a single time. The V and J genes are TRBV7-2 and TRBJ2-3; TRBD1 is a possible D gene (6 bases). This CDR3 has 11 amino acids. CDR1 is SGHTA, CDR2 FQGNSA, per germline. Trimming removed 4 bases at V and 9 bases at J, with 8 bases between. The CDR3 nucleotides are TGTGCCAGCAGCTACGGACAGACGCAGTATTTT. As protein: CASSYGQTQYF.

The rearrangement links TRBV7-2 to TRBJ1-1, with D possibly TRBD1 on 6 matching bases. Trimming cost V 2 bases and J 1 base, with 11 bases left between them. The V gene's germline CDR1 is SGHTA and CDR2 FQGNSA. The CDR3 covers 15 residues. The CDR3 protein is CASSLRGGENTEAFF. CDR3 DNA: TGTGCCAGCAGCTTAAGGGGGGGGGAGAACACTGAAGCTTTCTTT.

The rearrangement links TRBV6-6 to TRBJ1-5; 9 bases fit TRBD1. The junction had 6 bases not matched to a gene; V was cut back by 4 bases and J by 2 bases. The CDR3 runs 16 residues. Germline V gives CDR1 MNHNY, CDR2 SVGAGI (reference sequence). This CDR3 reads CASSSQGAVGNQPQHF. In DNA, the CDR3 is TGTGCCAGCAGTTCACAGGGGGCGGTGGGCAATCAGCCCCAGCATTTT.

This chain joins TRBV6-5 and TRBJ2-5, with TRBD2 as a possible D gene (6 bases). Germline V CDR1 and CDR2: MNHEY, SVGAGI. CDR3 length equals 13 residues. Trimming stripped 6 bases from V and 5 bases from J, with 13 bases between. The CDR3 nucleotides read TGTGCCAGCAGAGTCGGGACTCAGGAGACCCAGTACTTC. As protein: CASRVGTQETQYF.

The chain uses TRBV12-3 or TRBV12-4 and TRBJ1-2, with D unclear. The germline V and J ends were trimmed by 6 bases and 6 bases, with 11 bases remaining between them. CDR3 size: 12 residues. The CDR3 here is CASSTDGDGYTF. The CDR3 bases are TGTGCCAGCAGCACGGACGGGGATGGCTACACCTTC.

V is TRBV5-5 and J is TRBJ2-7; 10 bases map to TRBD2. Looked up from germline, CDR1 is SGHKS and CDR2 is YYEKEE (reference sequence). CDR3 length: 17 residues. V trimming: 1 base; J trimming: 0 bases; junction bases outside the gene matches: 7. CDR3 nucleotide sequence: TGTGCCAGCAGCTTGACGAGCGGGGGGGCTAACTCCTACGAGCAGTACTTC. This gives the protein CASSLTSGGANSYEQYF.

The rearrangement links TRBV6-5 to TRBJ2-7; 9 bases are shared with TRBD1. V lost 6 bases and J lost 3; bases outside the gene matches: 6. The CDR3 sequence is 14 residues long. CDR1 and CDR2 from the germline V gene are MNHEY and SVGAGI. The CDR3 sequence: CASSKGQGNYEQYF. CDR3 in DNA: TGTGCCAGCAGCAAGGGACAGGGTAACTACGAGCAGTACTTC.

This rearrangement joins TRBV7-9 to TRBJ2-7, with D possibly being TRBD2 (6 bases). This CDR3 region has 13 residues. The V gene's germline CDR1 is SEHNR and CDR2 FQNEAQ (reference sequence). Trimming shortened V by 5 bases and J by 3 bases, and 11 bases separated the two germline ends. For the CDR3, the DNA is TGTGCCAGCAGCATCTCCGGGAGCTACGAGCAGTACTTC. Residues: CASSISGSYEQYF.

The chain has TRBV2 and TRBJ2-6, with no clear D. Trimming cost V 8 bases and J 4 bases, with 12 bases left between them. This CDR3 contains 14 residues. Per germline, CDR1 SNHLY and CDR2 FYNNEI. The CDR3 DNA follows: TGTGCCAGCGAGCCTATAACCGGGGCCAACGTCCTGACTTTC. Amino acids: CASEPITGANVLTF.

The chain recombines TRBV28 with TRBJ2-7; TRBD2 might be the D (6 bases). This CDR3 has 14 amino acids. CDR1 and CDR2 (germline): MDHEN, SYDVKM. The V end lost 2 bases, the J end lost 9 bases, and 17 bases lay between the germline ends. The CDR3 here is CASSLQTHVGGQYF. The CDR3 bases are TGTGCCAGCAGTTTACAGACACACGTGGGGGGGCAGTACTTC.